Described below is a single T cell receptor beta chain sequence and its context. Its antigen is unknown. No per-base quality is available; no much larger clone lies one base away. The data were taken from a study of CD8 T cells in Susac syndrome (dated by TCRdb to the late 2010s). Turning to the overall study: The study used repertoire sequencing to test whether antigen drove CD8+ T cell activation and differentiation in Susac syndrome. Clonality of the CD8+ T cell repertoire was compared between about a dozen healthy donors, approximately 14 Susac syndrome patients and some 15 multiple sclerosis patients.

The research as a whole found: The study acknowledged that relatively few individuals were included in the TCR sequencing and HLA analysis.

Peripheral blood CD8+ and CD4+ T cells from healthy donors, Susac syndrome patients and multiple sclerosis patients were profiled by high-throughput TCR beta sequencing. Healthy donors were age- and sex-matched controls. Bulk CD8+ and CD4+ T cells were purified by magnetic negative isolation, whereas CD8+ TEMRA cells were enriched by FACS. Blood was collected in EDTA tubes and processed within 24 hours, with PBMCs isolated through density gradient centrifugation. PBMCs intended for TCR sequencing were cryopreserved in liquid nitrogen and thawed later in a water bath at 37 degrees C. A purity of at least 90% was achieved for sorted or isolated CD4+, CD8+ and CD8+ TEMRA cells. The CDR1 and CDR2 encoded by the germline V gene (reference sequence) are SEHNR and FQNEAQ. The CDR3, cysteine through phenylalanine, is 13 amino acids long. Kept here is only the CDR3 DNA, which spans 39 bases and is read in frame from base 1. V is pruned by 3 bases and J by 5 bases, leaving 4 bases of the junction without a gene match.

RNA was extracted using the RNeasy kit, and about 0.5 to 1 microgram was reverse transcribed with random hexamers. TCR beta CDR3 regions were amplified with the immunoSEQ multiplex PCR assay covering 54 Vbeta and 13 Jbeta segments. PCR amplification bias was corrected by using a synthetic template baseline for primer optimization and computational correction. On the study's bioinformatics: Reads were annotated to V, D and J genes per IMGT and analyzed with immunoSEQ Analyzer, keeping only productive sequences. Clonality was calculated as one minus the Shannon entropy normalized by log2 of the number of productive unique sequences. Public and private clones were assessed among the 100 most prevalent clones of each patient and control. Clones were defined as Susac-specific when absent from the healthy and MS cohorts, from 1052 published viral clones and from other ImmuneACCESS disease sequences. TCRdb reprocessed the public reads (quality trimming at Q25 with fastp, clone calling with MiXCR) and kept in-frame beta chains. Each CDR3 protein gets just one entry, which takes the most common genes and DNA from the rows behind it. The V and J calls come from TCRdb's annotation, not from the publication. This sample comprises more than 130,000 distinct CDR3 sequences, roughly 94% of them detected only once. About 0.25% of the sample is taken by the ten largest.

The sample comprised CD8+ T cells from PBMCs. This receptor chain uses TRBV7-9 and TRBJ2-7; 7 bases in the junction line up with TRBD2. This TCR came from a human donor in good health. The base sequence is TGTGCCAGCAGCTTGGGAGGGAGCCACGAGCAGTACTTC. The translation is CASSLGGSHEQYF.